The 13 T cell receptor beta chains reported below all come from one sample, sequenced in a study of blood T cells in healthy people across ages. The use of a sample-barcoded 5' primer and a J-beta primer mix characterized a second PCR of about 7 to 12 cycles. Each CDR3 protein is one row after TCRdb ran MiXCR on the 5' RACE reads. The table has about 680,000 distinct CDR3 sequences, around 45% seen once; the top ten hold approximately 32%. Sequencing used blood. The receptors shown here come from a woman aged 55-69 years in good health.

This clonotype was found many times. The J gene is TRBJ2-7, the V gene TRBV20-1; D not resolved. The CDR3 is made up of 14 amino acids. In germline, CDR1 is DFQATT, CDR2 SNEGSKA (reference sequence). The V end lost 3 bases, the J end lost 2 bases, and 14 bases lay between the germline ends. The CDR3 DNA follows: TGCAGTGCTAGTTCACACCAGACGACCTACGAGCAGTACTTC. Amino acids: CSASSHQTTYEQYF.

This chain joins TRBV10-3 and TRBJ2-1; D may correspond to TRBD1 or TRBD2 (7 bases each). Judging by the DNA end, TRBJ2-7 fits better; the J call may be wrong. This CDR3 contains 16 residues. Germline CDR1 is ENHRY and CDR2 is SYGVKD. The CDR3, as DNA: TGTGCCACCGCGACAGGGATGGGAGGGTCCTACAATGAGCAGTACTTC. It encodes CATATGMGGSYNEQYF.

The V call is TRBV28, the J call TRBJ2-2, with a tentative D call TRBD1 (5 bases). The V gene lost 8 bases and the J gene lost 1 base, with 8 bases spanning the gap. The CDR3 totals 13 residues. Germline V gives CDR1 MDHEN, CDR2 SYDVKM. This CDR3 is CASVDRNTGELFF. In DNA, the CDR3 is TGTGCCAGCGTCGACAGGAACACCGGGGAGCTGTTTTTT.

The V and J genes are TRBV10-2 and TRBJ1-2, with D uncertain. CDR1 and CDR2 from the germline V gene are WSHSY and SAAADI. Trimming removed 0 bases from V and 1 base from J, with 9 bases in between. There are 15 residues in the CDR3. The chain's CDR3 is CASSESPGSNYGYTF. The CDR3 DNA is TGCGCCAGCAGTGAGTCACCGGGAAGTAACTATGGCTACACCTTC.

This clonotype came up once. This chain connects TRBV7-9 to TRBJ2-5; tentatively, D is TRBD1 (6 bases). Trimming removed 3 bases at V and 0 bases at J, with 14 bases between. Germline values: CDR1 SEHNR, CDR2 FQNEAQ (reference sequence). The CDR3 runs 16 residues. The CDR3 loop is CASSFQQGDNQETQYF. The CDR3 region has the DNA TGTGCCAGCAGCTTTCAACAGGGCGACAACCAAGAGACCCAGTACTTC.

In this sample, this clonotype turned up a few times. This chain links TRBV20-1 with TRBJ2-5; perhaps TRBD2 as D (5 bases). The CDR3 runs 14 residues. Trimming cost V 0 bases and J 4 bases, with 12 bases left between them. Germline assignment: CDR1 DFQATT and CDR2 SNEGSKA (reference sequence). The CDR3 region is CSARDGRRGETQYF. DNA of the CDR3: TGCAGTGCTAGAGATGGGAGACGGGGAGAGACCCAGTACTTC.

The gene calls are TRBV6-2 or TRBV6-3 and TRBJ2-1, with a weak D call TRBD1 (5 bases). The CDR3 spans 14 residues. V was trimmed by 0 bases and J by 10 bases, leaving 13 bases between them. Germline CDR1 and CDR2: MNHEY and SVGEGT. The CDR3 loop reads CASSYSGLPYEQFF. The CDR3 nucleotides are TGTGCCAGCAGTTACTCGGGGCTACCCTACGAGCAGTTCTTC.

The genes are TRBV5-1 and TRBJ1-1; D uncertain. The V gene's germline CDR1 is SGHRS and CDR2 YFSETQ. V lost 4 bases and J 1 base, leaving 14 bases between the germline ends. The length of the CDR3 is 15 residues. CDR3 in DNA: TGCGCCAGCAGCCCCACCACAGCAGGGAACACTGAAGCTTTCTTT. This translates into CASSPTTAGNTEAFF.

This chain connects TRBV5-1 to TRBJ2-7; no clear D. The length of the CDR3 is 14 residues. Trimming cost V 0 bases and J 7 bases, with 14 bases left between them. Germline V gene data show CDR1 as SGHRS and CDR2 as YFSETQ. CDR3 nucleotides: TGCGCCAGCAGCTTGGTCGGTAGTTACAATGAGCAGTACTTC. Amino acids: CASSLVGSYNEQYF.

This clonotype showed up just a few times. The chain has TRBV30 and TRBJ1-2, with TRBD1 as a possible D gene (6 bases). Trimming cost V 1 base and J 4 bases, with 10 bases left between them. Germline assignment: CDR1 GTSNPN and CDR2 SVGIG (reference sequence). This CDR3 region has 13 residues. The CDR3 sequence is CAWSAVGAYGYTF. CDR3 coding DNA: TGTGCCTGGAGTGCCGTGGGGGCCTATGGCTACACCTTC.

In regard to this clonotype: Sequence at one end of the junction differs from germline and may be a read error. The genes are TRBV7-2 and TRBJ2-4, with D perhaps TRBD2 (6 bases). The tail of the sequence fits TRBJ2-7 better, so the J call may be wrong. The CDR3 runs to 15 residues. Looked up from germline, CDR1 is SGHTA and CDR2 is FQGNSA. CDR3 nucleotides: TGTGCCCGCAGCTTAGGCTCAGCGGGCCGCGGCGAGCAGTACTTC. This encodes CARSLGSAGRGEQYF.

J is TRBJ2-3 and V is TRBV4-1; 8 nucleotides align to TRBD1. Trimming removed 2 bases from V and 6 bases from J; junction bases left unmatched: 13. Germline values: CDR1 MGHRA, CDR2 YSYEKL. This CDR3 has 17 residues. CDR3 residues: CASSQPGTGDRMDTQYF. The CDR3, as DNA: TGCGCCAGCAGCCAACCCGGTACCGGGGACAGGATGGATACGCAGTATTTT.

The rearrangement uses TRBV27 and TRBJ2-5; a weak D match, TRBD2 (5 bases). The J call may be in error: the DNA end matches TRBJ2-7 better. Per the germline V gene, CDR1 is MNHEY and CDR2 is SMNVEV (reference sequence). The CDR3 is made up of 13 amino acids. This CDR3 reads CASRPLTGNEQYF. The CDR3 coding sequence is TGTGCCAGCAGACCCCTTACGGGGAACGAGCAGTACTTC.